The clone carrying this T cell receptor (beta chain) appeared many times. Antigen unknown. These data belong to a study of T cell repertoires in cytomegalovirus infection. Study-wide context: Matching HLA type, along with CMV infection, was indicated by public TCR beta signatures.

Overall study findings and caveats: The study found HLA-C-restricted CMV-specific TCR beta clonotypes dominating the ex vivo response. Based on cumulative public TCR beta family frequency, carriers of CMV plus the relevant HLA were identified.

TCRdb fed the reads into MiXCR, producing one record per CDR3 protein. This sample carries around 210,000 distinct CDR3 sequences, around 6.4% of them seen once, and the ten largest clones take roughly 6.5%. The germline V gene has CDR1 SGHTA and CDR2 FQGNSA. The V end lost 3 bases, the J end lost 1 base, and 9 bases lay between the germline ends. The CDR3 runs 14 residues. The specimen was PBMCs. This chain joins TRBV7-2 and TRBJ1-1, with D perhaps matching TRBD1 (5 bases). The clonotype originates from a human donor in good health (CMV status not recorded). Some clones in this sample may be carry-over from other donors' samples. This chain's CDR3 is CASSFQGGNTEAFF. The CDR3 DNA sequence: TGTGCCAGCAGCTTTCAGGGCGGGAACACTGAAGCTTTCTTT.